This TCR beta chain originates from a study of tumor-infiltrating lymphocytes in primary liver carcinoma. Study-level points and caveats: Relative to tumor region pairs, the tumor-adjacent and tumor-blood pairs showed overlap that was lower. With p = 0.039, the top-250-clone fraction in tumors significantly exceeded that in blood.

The CDR3 has 16 residues. Germline CDR1 is SQVTM and CDR2 is ANQGSEA. Production of TCR beta cDNA used approximately 0.55 ug total RNA together with a constant-region primer. For TCR beta, libraries were produced by three nested multiplex PCR rounds using slightly modified ARM-PCR. The two initial PCR rounds, about 9 cycles each, used TRBV1-TRBV30 forward and C-beta reverse primers. TCRdb reanalysed the multiplex PCR reads using MiXCR and keeps one entry per CDR3 protein. The repertoire has about 210,000 distinct CDR3 sequences, less than 70% of them found once; the top ten carry 5.5% to 9%. This clonotype showed up just once. The antigen is unknown. A read error may account for a junction end that differs from germline. The authors took blood RNA from unsorted whole blood and also extracted germline DNA.

The V and J genes are TRBV29-1 and TRBJ2-2, with TRBD1 identical over 7 bases. Sequenced input: peripheral blood. The TCR was taken from a woman aged 55-70 years with primary liver carcinoma and hepatitis B virus infection. The CDR3: CSVIQTGTENIGDLFF. DNA for the CDR3: TGCAGCGTGATCCAAACCGGGACAGAGAACATCGGGGACCTGTTTTTT.